This T cell receptor (beta chain) was identified during a study of shared clonotypes between healthy human individuals. Study-wide results and limits: Among a few donors, about 5% of naive CD4 clonotypes were found in common. Generation of non-shared clonotypes was less probable than generation of clonotypes shared by all four donors.

Deep-level assay runs were performed. TCRdb's table, derived via immunoSEQ multiplex PCR, lists solely in-frame clones and lacks some. Among about 680,000 clones listed, about 91% were seen once. Naive CD8 cells lacked CD45RO, underwent positive selection for CCR7 and left out terminally differentiated effector memory CD45RA+ cells. Germline lookup yields CDR1 MNHEY and CDR2 SVGAGI. Germline trimming cut 2 bases from V and 9 bases from J; bases unmatched to any gene: 10. CDR3 length: 16 residues. As concerns this clone: Its antigen is undetermined.

This clonotype was obtained from a man younger than 40 in good health. The sequenced sample was naive CD8+ T cells sorted from blood. This rearrangement joins TRBV6-5 to TRBJ2-7; 13 positions agree with TRBD2. Written as DNA, the CDR3 is TGTGCCAGCAGTTACAGGGCGGGACTAGCGGGAATGGGGCAGTACTTC. Amino acids: CASSYRAGLAGMGQYF.